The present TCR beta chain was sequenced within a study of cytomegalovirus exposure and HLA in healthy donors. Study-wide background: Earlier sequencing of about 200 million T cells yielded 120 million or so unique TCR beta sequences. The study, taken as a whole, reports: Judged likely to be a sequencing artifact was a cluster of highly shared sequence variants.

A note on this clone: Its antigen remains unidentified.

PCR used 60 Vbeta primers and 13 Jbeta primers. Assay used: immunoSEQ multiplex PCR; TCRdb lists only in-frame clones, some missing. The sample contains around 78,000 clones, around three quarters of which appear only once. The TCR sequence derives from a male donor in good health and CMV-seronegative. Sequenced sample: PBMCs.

The CDR3 DNA sequence: TGTGCCAGCAGCCGAGGGCAGATTGAAGCTTTCTTT. The encoded protein is CASSRGQIEAFF. The gene calls are TRBV11-2 and TRBJ1-1, with D unresolved. The CDR3 has 12 amino acids. From germline, CDR1 is SGHAT and CDR2 FQNNGV. Trimming took off 5 bases at V and 7 bases at J, with 11 bases between the two ends.